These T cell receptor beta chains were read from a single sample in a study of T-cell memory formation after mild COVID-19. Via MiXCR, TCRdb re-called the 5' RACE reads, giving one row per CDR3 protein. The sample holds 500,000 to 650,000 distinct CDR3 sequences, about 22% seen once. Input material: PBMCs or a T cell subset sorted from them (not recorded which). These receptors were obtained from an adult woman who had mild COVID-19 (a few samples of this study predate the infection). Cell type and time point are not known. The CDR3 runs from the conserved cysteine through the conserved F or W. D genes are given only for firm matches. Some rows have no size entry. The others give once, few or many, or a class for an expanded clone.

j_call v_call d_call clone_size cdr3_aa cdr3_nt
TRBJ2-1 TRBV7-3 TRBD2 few CASSQTGLATGEQFF TGTGCCAGCAGCCAAACGGGACTAGCGACGGGGGAGCAGTTCTTC
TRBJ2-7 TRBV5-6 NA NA CASSLFGGTGGYEQYF TGTGCCAGCAGCTTGTTCGGGGGGACAGGCGGTTACGAGCAGTACTTC
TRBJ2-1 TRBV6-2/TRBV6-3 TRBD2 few CASSSLTSGSYNEQFF TGTGCCAGCAGTTCCTTGACTAGCGGGAGTTACAATGAGCAGTTCTTC
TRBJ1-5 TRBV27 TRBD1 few CASSSWDRGLRAIQPQHF TGTGCCAGCAGTTCTTGGGACAGGGGTCTTCGTGCCATTCAGCCCCAGCATTTT
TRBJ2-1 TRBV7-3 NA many CASSLSSGAEQFF TGTGCCAGCAGCTTATCTTCCGGAGCGGAGCAGTTCTTC
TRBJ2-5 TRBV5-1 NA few CASSLGGLVSETQYF TGCGCCAGCAGCTTGGGAGGTCTAGTTTCTGAGACCCAGTACTTC
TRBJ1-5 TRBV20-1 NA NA CSASPDVYGQPQHF TGCAGTGCCTCCCCCGACGTTTATGGACAGCCCCAGCATTTT
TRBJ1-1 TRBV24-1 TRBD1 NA CATSDTGVEAFF TGTGCCACCAGTGATACAGGGGTTGAAGCTTTCTTT
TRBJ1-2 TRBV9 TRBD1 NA CASSEGTGNYGYTF TGTGCCAGCAGCGAGGGGACAGGGAACTATGGCTACACCTTC
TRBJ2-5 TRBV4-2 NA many CASSQGNGSAVPQTQYF TGTGCCAGCAGCCAAGGGAATGGTAGCGCCGTCCCCCAGACCCAGTACTTC
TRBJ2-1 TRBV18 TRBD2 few CASCLSGAAEQFF TGTGCCAGCTGCTTGAGCGGGGCCGCTGAGCAGTTCTTC
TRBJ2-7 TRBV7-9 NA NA CASDKGDRYEQYF TGTGCCAGCGACAAGGGAGACAGGTACGAGCAGTACTTC
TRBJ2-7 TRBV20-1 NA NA CSARDKSAYEQYF TGCAGTGCTAGAGATAAGAGCGCCTACGAGCAGTACTTC
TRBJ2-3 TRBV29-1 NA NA CSAWAGSDTQYF TGCAGCGCCTGGGCGGGGTCAGATACGCAGTATTTT
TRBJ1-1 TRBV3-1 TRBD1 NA CASSLDRGRLSEAFF TGTGCCAGCAGCCTGGACAGGGGGCGGCTTTCCGAAGCTTTCTTT
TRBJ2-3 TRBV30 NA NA CAWRISINTQYF TGTGCCTGGAGAATTTCCATCAATACGCAGTATTTT
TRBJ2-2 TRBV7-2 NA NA CASSIVGRIESGELFF TGTGCCAGCAGCATAGTCGGTCGGATCGAATCCGGGGAGCTGTTTTTT
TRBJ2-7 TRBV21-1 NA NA CASSPGTVLGEQYF TGTGCCAGCAGCCCCGGGACAGTCCTCGGCGAGCAGTACTTC
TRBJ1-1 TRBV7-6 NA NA CASSPLGVMNTEAFF TGTGCCAGCAGCCCTCTCGGGGTTATGAACACTGAAGCTTTCTTT
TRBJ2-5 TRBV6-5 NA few CASSPGPLKETQYF TGTGCCAGCAGTCCGGGACCGTTGAAAGAGACCCAGTACTTC
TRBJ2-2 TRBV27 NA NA CASSFGPNTGELFF TGTGCCAGCAGTTTTGGGCCGAACACCGGGGAGCTGTTTTTT
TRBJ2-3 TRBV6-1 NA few CASSELGSTDTQYF TGTGCCAGCAGTGAATTGGGCAGCACAGATACGCAGTATTTT
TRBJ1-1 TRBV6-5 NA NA CASRTGPNTEAFF TGTGCCAGCAGAACAGGGCCGAACACTGAAGCTTTCTTT
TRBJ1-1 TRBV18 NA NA CASSPRRGVNTEAFF TGTGCCAGCTCACCAAGGCGGGGGGTGAACACTGAAGCTTTCTTT
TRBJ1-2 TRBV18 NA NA CASSGTDVVGYTF TGTGCCAGCTCCGGGACGGACGTAGTCGGCTACACCTTC
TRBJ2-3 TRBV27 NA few CASSPYTAWSTDTQYF TGTGCCAGCAGCCCCTACACTGCATGGAGCACAGATACGCAGTATTTT
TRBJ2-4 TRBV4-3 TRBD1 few CASSQGGTAKNIQYF TGCGCCAGCAGCCAGGGTGGGACAGCGAAAAACATTCAGTACTTC
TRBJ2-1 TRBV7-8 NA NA CASIYGGGDEQFF TGTGCCAGCATTTATGGGGGGGGCGATGAGCAGTTCTTC
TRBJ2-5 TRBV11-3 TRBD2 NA CASSPTSGLAGVETQYF TGTGCCAGCAGCCCCACTTCTGGACTAGCGGGAGTAGAGACCCAGTACTTC
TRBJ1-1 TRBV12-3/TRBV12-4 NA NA CASSDSGPPEAFF TGTGCCAGCAGCGATTCGGGACCCCCGGAAGCTTTCTTT
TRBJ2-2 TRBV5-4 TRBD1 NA CASSYMDRVSGELFF TGTGCCAGCAGCTACATGGACAGGGTCTCCGGGGAGCTGTTTTTT
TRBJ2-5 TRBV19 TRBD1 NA CASSIYRGQGETQYF TGTGCCAGTAGTATTTACAGGGGGCAAGGGGAGACCCAGTACTTC
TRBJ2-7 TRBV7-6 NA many CASSSQGRASYEQYF TGTGCCAGCAGCTCCCAGGGACGGGCCTCCTACGAGCAGTACTTC
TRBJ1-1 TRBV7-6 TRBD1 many CASSLTGGLNTEAFF TGTGCCAGCAGCTTAACAGGGGGCCTGAACACTGAAGCTTTCTTT
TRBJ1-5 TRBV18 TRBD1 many CASSADRDVNYSNQPQHF TGTGCCAGCTCAGCGGACAGGGACGTTAATTATAGCAATCAGCCCCAGCATTTT
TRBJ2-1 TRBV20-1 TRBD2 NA CSARLAGAVSEQFF TGCAGTGCCAGACTAGCGGGAGCGGTGAGTGAGCAGTTCTTC
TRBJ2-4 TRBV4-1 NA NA CASSQGPHRELAKNIQYF TGCGCCAGCAGCCAAGGTCCCCACAGGGAACTAGCCAAAAACATTCAGTACTTC
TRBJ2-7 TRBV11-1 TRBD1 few CASSLAGTGGWEQYF TGTGCCAGCAGCTTAGCTGGGACAGGGGGTTGGGAGCAGTACTTC
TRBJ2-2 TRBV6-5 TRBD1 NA CASSATGGLSTGELFF TGTGCCAGCAGCGCAACAGGGGGCTTGAGTACCGGGGAGCTGTTTTTT
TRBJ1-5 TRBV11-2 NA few CASSLEASNQPQHF TGTGCCAGCAGCTTAGAAGCTAGCAATCAGCCCCAGCATTTT
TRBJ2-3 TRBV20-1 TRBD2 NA CSARVAGSTDTQYF TGCAGTGCTAGGGTAGCGGGGAGCACAGATACGCAGTATTTT
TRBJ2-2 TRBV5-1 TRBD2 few CASSAGLAGGPAGELFF TGCGCCAGCAGCGCGGGACTAGCGGGAGGTCCGGCCGGGGAGCTGTTTTTT
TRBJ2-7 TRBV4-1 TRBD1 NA CASSRKIGRDRGREQYF TGCGCCAGCAGCCGCAAGATAGGCCGGGACAGGGGGCGAGAGCAGTACTTC
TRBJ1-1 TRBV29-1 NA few CSVESLRSEAFF TGCAGCGTTGAAAGTCTCAGATCCGAAGCTTTCTTT
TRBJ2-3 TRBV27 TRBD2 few CASRGLPIGTDTQYF TGTGCCAGCAGGGGACTACCCATAGGTACAGATACGCAGTATTTT
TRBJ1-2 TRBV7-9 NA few CASSQVSGYTF TGTGCCAGCAGCCAGGTCTCTGGCTACACCTTC
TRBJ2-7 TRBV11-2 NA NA CASSLLSAEYF TGTGCCAGCAGCTTATTGTCGGCGGAGTACTTC
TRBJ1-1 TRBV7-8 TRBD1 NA CASSPRQGWGTEAFF TGTGCCAGCAGCCCCCGACAGGGATGGGGCACTGAAGCTTTCTTT
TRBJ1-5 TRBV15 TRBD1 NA CATSTDRGQPQHF TGTGCCACCAGCACCGACAGGGGTCAGCCCCAGCATTTT
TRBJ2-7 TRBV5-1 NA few CASSSTNGGIGWDEQYF TGCGCCAGCAGCTCTACAAACGGGGGAATTGGGTGGGACGAGCAGTACTTC
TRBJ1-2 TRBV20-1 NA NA CSARPYGTYPRGGYTF TGCAGTGCTAGACCCTATGGGACTTACCCACGGGGTGGCTACACCTTC